These T cell receptor beta chains were read from a single sample in a study of T-cell reconstitution after alpha-beta-depleted transplantation in children. MiXCR, applied by TCRdb to the PCR reads, yields one record per CDR3 protein. The table shows about a million distinct CDR3 sequences, with 25% to 30% occurring only once. Sequencing was performed on PBMCs, mostly from graft donor cells, taken 360 days after TCRalphabeta/CD19-depleted stem cell transplant. These TCRs come from a boy less than two years old who had a stem cell transplant for SCID, so the T cells may come from the graft donor. The CDR3 runs from the conserved cysteine through the conserved F or W. D genes are given only for firm matches. The size field is filled for only some rows; it gives once, few, many or a size class.

d_gene	v_gene	abundance	j_gene	CDR3aa	CDR3nt
.	TRBV20-1	.	TRBJ2-5	CSAVRTAQETQYF	TGCAGTGCGGTCAGGACAGCTCAAGAGACCCAGTACTTC
TRBD2	TRBV6-5	few	TRBJ2-2	CASSYLWSGTNTGELFF	TGTGCCAGCAGTTACTTATGGAGCGGGACCAACACCGGGGAGCTGTTTTTT
.	TRBV2	.	TRBJ1-4	CASRDRRREKLFF	TGTGCCAGCAGAGACCGACGGCGGGAAAAACTGTTTTTT
.	TRBV15	.	TRBJ2-3	CATSRESTGAPTDTQYF	TGTGCCACCAGCAGAGAGTCAACGGGAGCCCCCACGGATACGCAGTATTTT
.	TRBV2	few	TRBJ2-7	CASSDSDNYEQYF	TGTGCCAGCAGTGACAGCGACAACTACGAGCAGTACTTC
.	TRBV11-2	.	TRBJ2-1	CASSLKEEQFF	TGTGCCAGCAGCCTGAAAGAAGAGCAGTTCTTC
.	TRBV2	.	TRBJ1-6	CASSGSDDNSPLHF	TGTGCCAGCAGTGGGAGTGACGATAATTCACCCCTCCACTTT
.	TRBV7-9	few	TRBJ2-3	CATKWDSVTDTQYF	TGTGCCACCAAATGGGACTCAGTCACAGATACGCAGTATTTT
.	TRBV10-3	.	TRBJ1-2	CATGRNYGYTF	TGTGCTACCGGCAGAAACTATGGCTACACCTTC
.	TRBV29-1	few	TRBJ2-3	CSPSILDTQYF	TGCAGCCCATCGATCCTCGATACGCAGTATTTT
.	TRBV7-8	.	TRBJ2-5	CASSLAGWNSRETQYF	TGTGCCAGCAGCTTAGCGGGGTGGAACTCGAGGGAGACCCAGTACTTC
TRBD1	TRBV20-1	.	TRBJ2-5	CSVMTGLGETQYF	TGCAGTGTCATGACAGGGCTAGGGGAGACCCAGTACTTC
.	TRBV12-3/TRBV12-4	few	TRBJ1-1	CASTSSTNTEAFF	TGTGCCAGCACCTCTTCCACGAACACTGAAGCTTTCTTT
TRBD1	TRBV3-1	few	TRBJ1-5	CASSLSGQNNQPQHF	TGTGCCAGCAGCCTTTCGGGACAGAACAATCAGCCCCAGCATTTT
TRBD2	TRBV5-1	.	TRBJ2-4	CASSPGTSGVHTKNIQYF	TGCGCCAGCAGCCCCGGGACTAGCGGGGTACATACCAAAAACATTCAGTACTTC
TRBD1	TRBV15	.	TRBJ2-1	CATSRQGDPGQARKGSYNEQFF	TGTGCCACCAGCAGGCAGGGAGACCCAGGACAGGCAAGAAAAGGCTCCTACAATGAGCAGTTCTTC
.	TRBV4-2	few	TRBJ2-7	CASSQGKGGLYEQYF	TGTGCCAGCAGCCAAGGCAAAGGGGGGTTGTACGAGCAGTACTTC
TRBD2	TRBV20-1	.	TRBJ2-1	CSARAGLATQTEQFF	TGCAGTGCTAGAGCCGGACTAGCGACACAGACCGAGCAGTTCTTC
.	TRBV12-3/TRBV12-4	few	TRBJ2-7	CASKSPGTPPYEQYF	TGTGCCAGCAAATCCCCCGGGACTCCGCCCTACGAGCAGTACTTC
TRBD2	TRBV4-1	few	TRBJ2-5	CASSQERLAGVETQYF	TGCGCCAGCAGCCAAGAACGACTAGCGGGGGTCGAGACCCAGTACTTC
.	TRBV28	few	TRBJ1-5	CASSFGQYGNQPQHF	TGTGCCAGCAGTTTTGGGCAGTACGGCAATCAGCCCCAGCATTTT
.	TRBV2	.	TRBJ1-6	CASSEALRDGSPLHF	TGTGCCAGCAGTGAAGCCCTCCGTGATGGCTCACCCCTCCACTTT
.	TRBV4-3	.	TRBJ2-1	CASSQDRRVNEQFF	TGCGCCAGCAGCCAAGATCGCAGGGTTAATGAGCAGTTCTTC
.	TRBV6-2/TRBV6-3	few	TRBJ2-1	CASLEEGAGYNEQFF	TGTGCCAGCCTAGAGGAGGGGGCGGGCTACAATGAGCAGTTCTTC
.	TRBV5-8	few	TRBJ2-5	CASKWQNQETQYF	TGTGCCAGCAAGTGGCAGAACCAAGAGACCCAGTACTTC
.	TRBV12-3/TRBV12-4	once	TRBJ1-1	CASVEGLDTEAFF	TGTGCCAGCGTCGAGGGGCTCGACACTGAAGCTTTCTTT
.	TRBV7-9	few	TRBJ1-1	CASSRLPGGLIF	TGTGCCAGCAGCCGCCTTCCCGGGGGCTTGATCTTT
.	TRBV2	few	TRBJ2-7	CASSERDNSYEQYF	TGTGCCAGCAGTGAGCGGGACAACTCCTACGAGCAGTACTTC
.	TRBV27	.	TRBJ2-3	CASSFDYQSTDTQYF	TGTGCCAGCAGTTTTGACTACCAAAGCACAGATACGCAGTATTTT
TRBD2	TRBV29-1	.	TRBJ2-3	CSVGSGGADTQYF	TGCAGCGTGGGTAGCGGGGGGGCAGATACGCAGTATTTT
.	TRBV5-1	.	TRBJ1-1	CASSDEAQAQAFF	TGCGCCAGCAGCGACGAGGCCCAGGCCCAAGCTTTCTTT
.	TRBV27	few	TRBJ1-5	CASSMVLGNQPQHF	TGTGCCAGCAGTATGGTGTTGGGCAATCAGCCCCAGCATTTT
.	TRBV29-1	.	TRBJ2-5	CSVAPRRETQYF	TGCAGCGTAGCCCCTCGACGGGAGACCCAGTACTTC
.	TRBV5-1	.	TRBJ2-7	CASSLPDAGAASPYEQYF	TGCGCCAGCAGCTTGCCAGACGCCGGGGCCGCTTCTCCATACGAGCAGTACTTC
.	TRBV28	.	TRBJ2-3	CASSLSLLRSTDTQYF	TGTGCCAGCAGTTTAAGTCTCCTACGTAGCACAGATACGCAGTATTTT
.	TRBV6-5	.	TRBJ2-4	CASSSRTVLAKNIQYF	TGTGCCAGCAGTTCGAGGACAGTCCTAGCCAAAAACATTCAGTACTTC